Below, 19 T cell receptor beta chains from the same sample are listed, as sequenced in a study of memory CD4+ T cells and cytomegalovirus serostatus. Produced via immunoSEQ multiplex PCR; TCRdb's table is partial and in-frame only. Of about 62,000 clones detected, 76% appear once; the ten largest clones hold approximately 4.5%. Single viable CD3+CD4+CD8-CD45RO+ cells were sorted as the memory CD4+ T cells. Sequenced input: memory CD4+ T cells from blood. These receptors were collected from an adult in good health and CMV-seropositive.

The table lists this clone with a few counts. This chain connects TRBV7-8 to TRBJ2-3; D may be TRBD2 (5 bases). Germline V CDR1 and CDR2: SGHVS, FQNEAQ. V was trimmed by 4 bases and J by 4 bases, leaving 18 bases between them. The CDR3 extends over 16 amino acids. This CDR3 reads CASSSIEGVVPDTQYF. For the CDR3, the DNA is TGTGCCAGCAGCTCCATCGAGGGAGTGGTGCCAGATACGCAGTATTTT.

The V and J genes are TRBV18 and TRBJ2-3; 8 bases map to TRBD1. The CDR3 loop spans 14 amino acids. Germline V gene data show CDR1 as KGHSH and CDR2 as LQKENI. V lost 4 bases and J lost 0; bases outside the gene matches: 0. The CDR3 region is CASSRDRSTDTQYF. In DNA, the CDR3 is TGTGCCAGCTCACGGGACAGGAGCACAGATACGCAGTATTTT.

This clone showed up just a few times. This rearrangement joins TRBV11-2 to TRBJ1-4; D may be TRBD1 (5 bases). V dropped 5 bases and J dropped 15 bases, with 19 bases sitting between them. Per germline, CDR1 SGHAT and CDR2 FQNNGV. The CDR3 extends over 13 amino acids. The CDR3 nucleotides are TGTGCCAGCAGCGCGGCTGAACTGGGAGGGGTGTTTTTT. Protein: CASSAAELGGVFF.

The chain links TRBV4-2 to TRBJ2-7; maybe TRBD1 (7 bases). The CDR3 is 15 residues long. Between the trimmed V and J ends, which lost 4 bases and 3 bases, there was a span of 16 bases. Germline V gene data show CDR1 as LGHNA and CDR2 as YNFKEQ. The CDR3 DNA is TGTGCCAGCAGCCCTGGGGGGACAGACTTCTACGAGCAGTACTTC. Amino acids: CASSPGGTDFYEQYF.

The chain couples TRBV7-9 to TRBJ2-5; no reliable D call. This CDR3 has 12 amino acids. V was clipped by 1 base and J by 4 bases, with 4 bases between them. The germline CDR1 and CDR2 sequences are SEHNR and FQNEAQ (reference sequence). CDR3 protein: CASSLVTETQYF. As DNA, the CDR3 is TGTGCCAGCAGCTTAGTTACAGAGACCCAGTACTTC.

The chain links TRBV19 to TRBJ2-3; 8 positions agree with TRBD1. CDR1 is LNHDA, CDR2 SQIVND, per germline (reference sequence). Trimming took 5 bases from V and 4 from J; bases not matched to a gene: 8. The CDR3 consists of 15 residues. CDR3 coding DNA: TGTGCCAGTAGTGACAGGGGCTCCCCCGCAGATACGCAGTATTTT. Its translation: CASSDRGSPADTQYF.

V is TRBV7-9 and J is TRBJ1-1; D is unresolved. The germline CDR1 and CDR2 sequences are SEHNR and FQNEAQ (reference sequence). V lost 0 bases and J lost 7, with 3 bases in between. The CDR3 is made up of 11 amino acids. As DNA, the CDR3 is TGTGCCAGCAGCTTAGCCAGTGAAGCTTTCTTT. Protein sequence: CASSLASEAFF.

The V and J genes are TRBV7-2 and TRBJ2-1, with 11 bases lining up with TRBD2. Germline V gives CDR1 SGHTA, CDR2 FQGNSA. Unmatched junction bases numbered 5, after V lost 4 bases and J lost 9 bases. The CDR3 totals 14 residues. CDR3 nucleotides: TGTGCCAGCAGCTCCTTAGCGGGGGGGTTTGAGCAGTTCTTC. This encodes CASSSLAGGFEQFF.

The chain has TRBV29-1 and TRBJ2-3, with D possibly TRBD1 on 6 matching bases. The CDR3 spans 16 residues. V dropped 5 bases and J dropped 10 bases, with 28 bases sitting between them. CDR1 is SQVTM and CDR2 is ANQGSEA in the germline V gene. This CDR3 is CSVTISGQTTFAAQYF. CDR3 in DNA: TGCAGCGTTACTATCTCAGGACAGACCACCTTTGCTGCGCAGTATTTT.

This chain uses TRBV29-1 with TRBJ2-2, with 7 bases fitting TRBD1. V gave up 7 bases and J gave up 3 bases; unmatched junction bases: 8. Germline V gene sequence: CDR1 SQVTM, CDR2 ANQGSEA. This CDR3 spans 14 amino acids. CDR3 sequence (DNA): TGCAGCGCTAGACAGGGATCGGACACCGGGGAGCTGTTTTTT. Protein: CSARQGSDTGELFF.

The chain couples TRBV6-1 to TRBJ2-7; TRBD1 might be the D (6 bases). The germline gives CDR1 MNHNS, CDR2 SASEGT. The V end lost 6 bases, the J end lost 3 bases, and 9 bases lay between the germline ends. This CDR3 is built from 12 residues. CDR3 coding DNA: TGTGCCAGCAGGCTACAGGGCTACGAGCAGTACTTC. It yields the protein CASRLQGYEQYF.

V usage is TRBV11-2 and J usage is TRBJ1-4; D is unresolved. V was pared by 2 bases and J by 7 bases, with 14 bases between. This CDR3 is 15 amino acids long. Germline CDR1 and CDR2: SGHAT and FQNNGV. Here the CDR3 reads CASSLLRLKGEKLFF. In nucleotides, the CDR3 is TGTGCCAGCAGCTTATTGCGGTTAAAGGGTGAAAAACTGTTTTTT. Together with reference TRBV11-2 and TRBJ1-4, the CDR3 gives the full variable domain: EAGVAQSPRYKIIEKRQSVAFWCNPISGHATLYWYQQILGQGPKLLIQFQNNGVVDDSQLPKDRFSAERLKGVDSTLKIQPAKLEDSAVYLCASSLLRLKGEKLFFGSGTQLSVL.

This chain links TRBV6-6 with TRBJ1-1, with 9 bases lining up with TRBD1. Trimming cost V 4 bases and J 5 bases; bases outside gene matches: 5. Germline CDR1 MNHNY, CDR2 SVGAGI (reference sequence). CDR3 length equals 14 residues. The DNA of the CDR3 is TGTGCCAGCAGTTCGGGACAGGGCCGAACTGAAGCTTTCTTT. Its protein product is CASSSGQGRTEAFF.

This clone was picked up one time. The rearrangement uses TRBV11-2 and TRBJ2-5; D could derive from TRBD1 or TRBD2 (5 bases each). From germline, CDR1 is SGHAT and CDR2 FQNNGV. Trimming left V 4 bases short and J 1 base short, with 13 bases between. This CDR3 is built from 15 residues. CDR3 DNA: TGTGCCAGCAGCTCCTCTCGAGGGGTCCAAGAGACCCAGTACTTC. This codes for CASSSSRGVQETQYF. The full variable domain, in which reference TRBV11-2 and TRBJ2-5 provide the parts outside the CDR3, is EAGVAQSPRYKIIEKRQSVAFWCNPISGHATLYWYQQILGQGPKLLIQFQNNGVVDDSQLPKDRFSAERLKGVDSTLKIQPAKLEDSAVYLCASSSSRGVQETQYFGPGTRLLVL.

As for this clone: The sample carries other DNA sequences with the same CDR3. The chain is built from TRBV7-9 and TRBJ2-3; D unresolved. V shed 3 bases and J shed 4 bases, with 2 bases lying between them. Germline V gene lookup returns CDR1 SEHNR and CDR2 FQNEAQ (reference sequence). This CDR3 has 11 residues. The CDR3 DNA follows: TGTGCCAGCAGCTTCCCAGATACGCAGTATTTT. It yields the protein CASSFPDTQYF.

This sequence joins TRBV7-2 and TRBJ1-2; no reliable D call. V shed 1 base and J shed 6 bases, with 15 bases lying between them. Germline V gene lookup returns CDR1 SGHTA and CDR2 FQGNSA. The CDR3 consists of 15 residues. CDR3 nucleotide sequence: TGTGCCAGCAGCTTAGTGTTGGCTACCATTGATGGCTACACCTTC. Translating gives CASSLVLATIDGYTF.

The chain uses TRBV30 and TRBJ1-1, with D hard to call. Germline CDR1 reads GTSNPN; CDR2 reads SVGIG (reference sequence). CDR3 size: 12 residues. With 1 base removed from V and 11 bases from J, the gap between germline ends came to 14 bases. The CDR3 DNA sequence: TGTGCCTGGAGTGCAGCTTTTCAGATTGCTTTCTTT. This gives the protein CAWSAAFQIAFF. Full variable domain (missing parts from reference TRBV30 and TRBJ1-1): SQTIHQWPATLVQPVGSPLSLECTVEGTSNPNLYWYRQAAGRGLQLLFYSVGIGQISSEVPQNLSASRPQDRQFILSSKKLLLSDSGFYLCAWSAAFQIAFFGQGTRLTVV.

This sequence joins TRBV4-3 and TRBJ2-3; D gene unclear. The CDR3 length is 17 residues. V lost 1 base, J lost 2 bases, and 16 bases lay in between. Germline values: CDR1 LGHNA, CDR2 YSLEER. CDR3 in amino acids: CASSQAATALYTDTQYF. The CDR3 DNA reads TGCGCCAGCAGCCAAGCTGCGACTGCTTTATACACAGATACGCAGTATTTT.

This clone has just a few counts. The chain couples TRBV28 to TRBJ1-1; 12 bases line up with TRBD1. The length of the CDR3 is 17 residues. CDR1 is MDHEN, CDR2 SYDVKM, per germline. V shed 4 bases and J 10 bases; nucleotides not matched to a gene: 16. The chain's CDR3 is CASSSPAGGTGGAGAFF. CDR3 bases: TGTGCCAGCAGTTCCCCCGCCGGAGGGACAGGGGGCGCAGGAGCTTTCTTT.